One sample yielded the 20 T cell receptor beta chains listed below, sequenced in a study of cytomegalovirus exposure and HLA in healthy donors. PCR used 60 Vbeta primers and 13 Jbeta primers. The protocol was immunoSEQ multiplex PCR, while the TCRdb copy is restricted to in-frame clones and leaves out a portion. The sample holds 99,000 or so clones; over 12% are singletons and the top ten take over 0.65%. The sample taken for sequencing was PBMCs. The receptors derive from a female donor in good health and CMV-seronegative.

Only a few counts were recorded for this clone. The chain recombines TRBV15 with TRBJ2-1, with D tentatively TRBD2 (6 bases). Trimming stripped 0 bases from V and 7 bases from J, with 13 bases between. The CDR3 extends over 15 amino acids. Germline V gives CDR1 LNHNV, CDR2 YYDKDF (reference sequence). The DNA for the CDR3 is TGTGCCACCAGCAGAGATTTAGGGAGGTCGAATGAGCAGTTCTTC. It is translated as CATSRDLGRSNEQFF.

This clone was counted only a few times. The rearrangement links TRBV11-2 to TRBJ2-6; 8 bases map to TRBD2. V shed 11 bases and J 2 bases; nucleotides not matched to a gene: 11. The CDR3 consists of 16 residues. The V gene's germline CDR1 is SGHAT and CDR2 FQNNGV. The CDR3 nucleotides read TGTGCCTGCGCCCCGGGGGGGCGCCCTGGGGCCAACGTCCTGACTTTC. It translates to CACAPGGRPGANVLTF.

The chain has TRBV5-1 and TRBJ2-7; 9 bases map to TRBD1. This CDR3 has 15 amino acids. CDR1 and CDR2 from the germline V gene are SGHRS and YFSETQ. V dropped 4 bases and J dropped 0; count of bases not matched to a gene: 5. CDR3 nucleotides: TGCGCCAGCAGCAGCGGGACAGGGACCTCCTACGAGCAGTACTTC. It yields the protein CASSSGTGTSYEQYF.

This clone turned up a few times. The chain has TRBV2 and TRBJ2-7, with 10 bases that match TRBD2. Germline CDR1 reads SNHLY; CDR2 reads FYNNEI. Germline trimming cut 3 bases from V and 5 bases from J; bases unmatched to any gene: 16. The CDR3 runs 18 residues. CDR3 sequence reads: CASSEMGGPSGSPHEQYF. The CDR3, as DNA: TGTGCCAGCAGTGAGATGGGGGGTCCTAGCGGGAGCCCCCACGAGCAGTACTTC.

J is TRBJ2-1 and V is TRBV7-2; TRBD2 matches at 9 bases. The germline CDR1 and CDR2 sequences are SGHTA and FQGNSA. V shed 5 bases, J shed 8 bases, and the junction held 7 bases outside the gene matches. The CDR3 extends over 14 amino acids. The CDR3 spells CASSPAGGIDEQFF. CDR3 nucleotides: TGTGCCAGCAGCCCAGCGGGGGGAATCGATGAGCAGTTCTTC.

The rearrangement uses TRBV30 and TRBJ2-5; TRBD2 aligns across 9 bases. The J call may be wrong; the DNA end is better matched by TRBJ2-7. Germline-derived CDR1 and CDR2 are GTSNPN and SVGIG (reference sequence). The CDR3 has 15 residues. The CDR3 bases are TGTGCCTGGAGTGTGGCGAGTAGCGGGGGCTACGAGCAGTACTTC. Residues: CAWSVASSGGYEQYF.

This chain connects TRBV5-6 to TRBJ2-1; TRBD1 matches at 7 bases. CDR1 is SGHDT and CDR2 is YYEEEE in the germline V gene. Germline trimming cut 0 bases from V and 8 bases from J; bases unmatched to any gene: 8. The CDR3 consists of 15 residues. The CDR3 bases are TGTGCCAGCAGCTTGGTGGGACAGACCAATGATGAGCAGTTCTTC. Its protein is CASSLVGQTNDEQFF.

Comments on this clone: Relative to the germline gene, one junction end is altered; a read error may explain this. The rearrangement joins TRBV6-5 to TRBJ1-2, with TRBD1 matching over 8 bases. CDR3 length: 15 residues. CDR1 and CDR2 (germline): MNHEY, SVGAGI. The CDR3 spells CASSTRTGRAYGYPF. The DNA for the CDR3 is TGTGCCAGCAGTACCCGGACAGGGCGGGCCTATGGCTACCCCTTC.

This clone has a handful of counts. The J gene is TRBJ1-1, the V gene TRBV11-2, with 9 bases fitting TRBD1. After removal of 1 base from V and 11 bases from J, the junction contained 11 bases not matched to a gene. Germline CDR1 is SGHAT and CDR2 is FQNNGV. This CDR3 region has 15 residues. This CDR3 reads CASSLAGTGLSGAFF. Written as DNA, the CDR3 is TGTGCCAGCAGCTTAGCGGGGACAGGGCTCTCTGGGGCTTTCTTT.

The V and J genes are TRBV9 and TRBJ2-1; no clear D gene. The CDR3 consists of 14 residues. Trimming took 2 bases from V and 6 from J, leaving 12 bases between them. Germline V gives CDR1 SGDLS, CDR2 YYNGEE. In DNA, the CDR3 is TGTGCCAGCAGCGTCCCCGGCGGAAGCAATGAGCAGTTCTTC. Its protein product is CASSVPGGSNEQFF.

This chain joins TRBV4-1 and TRBJ1-1, with D tentatively TRBD1 (5 bases). Trimming pared 4 bases from V and 1 base from J, leaving 7 bases between. The germline V gene encodes CDR1 MGHRA and CDR2 YSYEKL. The CDR3 has 13 residues. The CDR3, as DNA: TGCGCCAGCAGCCCCACAGGGAACACTGAAGCTTTCTTT. Translating it yields CASSPTGNTEAFF.

This clone was detected a few times. The chain couples TRBV27 to TRBJ1-1; 8 positions match TRBD1. Unmatched junction bases numbered 7, after V lost 3 bases and J lost 7 bases. The CDR3 runs to 14 residues. Germline CDR1 MNHEY, CDR2 SMNVEV (reference sequence). The CDR3 DNA is TGTGCCAGCAGTTTGGGCAGGGGGCTTGGTGAAGCTTTCTTT. Translation: CASSLGRGLGEAFF.

The chain employs TRBV7-2 and TRBJ2-3; D possibly corresponds to TRBD2 (5 bases). V lost 6 bases to trimming and J lost 7 bases, with 11 bases between them. The CDR3 is 12 residues long. Germline lookup yields CDR1 SGHTA and CDR2 FQGNSA. The CDR3 coding sequence is TGTGCCAGCAGGGGGTCGGGGAATACGCAGTATTTT. Protein: CASRGSGNTQYF.

The chain carries TRBV9 and TRBJ2-2; 7 bases agree with TRBD1. V lost 4 bases and J lost 2; bases outside the gene matches: 11. CDR3 length: 17 residues. CDR1 and CDR2 (germline): SGDLS, YYNGEE. Written as DNA, the CDR3 is TGTGCCAGCAGCCTCACTCGACAGGGAACAAACACCGGGGAGCTGTTTTTT. Residues: CASSLTRQGTNTGELFF.

The rearrangement links TRBV4-3 to TRBJ2-3; D might be TRBD2 (6 bases). This CDR3 is built from 18 residues. Germline V gives CDR1 LGHNA, CDR2 YSLEER. Deletions cut 0 bases from V and 0 bases from J, with 16 bases between. Here the CDR3 reads CASSQEVRGGTSTDTQYF. CDR3 coding DNA: TGCGCCAGCAGCCAAGAAGTGCGGGGCGGGACTAGCACAGATACGCAGTATTTT.

The genes are TRBV4-3 and TRBJ2-7; 11 bases map to TRBD2. Trimming at V came to 0 bases and at J to 4 bases, leaving 5 bases not matched to a gene. In germline, CDR1 is LGHNA, CDR2 YSLEER. CDR3 length equals 16 residues. This CDR3 reads CASSQDLSGRAYEQYF. CDR3 in DNA: TGCGCCAGCAGCCAAGACCTTAGCGGGAGGGCATACGAGCAGTACTTC.

This clone was recorded a few times. This chain uses TRBV4-2 with TRBJ2-4; D perhaps matches TRBD1 (5 bases). Germline CDR1 and CDR2: LGHNA and YNFKEQ. The CDR3 extends over 16 amino acids. The V end lost 4 bases, the J end lost 6 bases, and 19 bases lay between the germline ends. CDR3 nucleotide sequence: TGTGCCAGCAGCCCAGGCCAGACAGTGACCTCAAACATTCAGTACTTC. It yields the protein CASSPGQTVTSNIQYF.

In this sample, this clone turned up a few times. The chain employs TRBV5-4 and TRBJ2-3; D possibly corresponds to TRBD2 (7 bases). The V gene lost 1 base and the J gene lost 2 bases, with 14 bases spanning the gap. Looked up from germline, CDR1 is SGHNT and CDR2 is YYREEE (reference sequence). CDR3 length: 16 amino acids. The CDR3 is CASSLRGGDPTDTQYF. The CDR3 coding sequence is TGTGCCAGCAGCTTGAGGGGGGGGGATCCCACAGATACGCAGTATTTT.

This clone has more than one count but fewer than ten. The chain employs TRBV11-2 and TRBJ2-5; unclear D gene. The V gene lost 5 bases and the J gene lost 1 base, with 5 bases spanning the gap. The CDR3 spans 12 residues. The germline CDR1 and CDR2 sequences are SGHAT and FQNNGV. CDR3 nucleotides: TGTGCCAGCAGCCCATCCCAAGAGACCCAGTACTTC. Translation gives CASSPSQETQYF. The full variable domain, its missing parts supplied by reference TRBV11-2 and TRBJ2-5, is EAGVAQSPRYKIIEKRQSVAFWCNPISGHATLYWYQQILGQGPKLLIQFQNNGVVDDSQLPKDRFSAERLKGVDSTLKIQPAKLEDSAVYLCASSPSQETQYFGPGTRLLVL.

This clone was detected only a few times. The gene calls are TRBV27 and TRBJ2-1; the D is unclear. V was pared by 6 bases and J by 0 bases, with 12 bases between. The CDR3 has 15 amino acids. From germline, CDR1 is MNHEY and CDR2 SMNVEV (reference sequence). The CDR3 is CASSRLPSSYNEQFF. The CDR3 DNA is TGTGCCAGCAGCCGTCTACCGAGCTCCTACAATGAGCAGTTCTTC.